This note documents a single T cell receptor beta chain sequence. These data are taken from a study of blood T cell repertoires in COVID-19. Study-level information: Some COVID-19 samples were acute and others convalescent; all came from the United States, Italy and Spain. Nucleic acid was either cDNA or gDNA, and it came from T cells, B-cell-depleted T cells, or PBMCs.

Between the trimmed V and J ends, which lost 1 base and 2 bases, there was a span of 26 bases. The CDR3 is made up of 20 amino acids. CDR1 and CDR2 (germline): LNHNV, YYDKDF (reference sequence). Methods used by the authors: Amplifying reference gene primers gave estimates of nucleated cell counts. Clones were sequenced by immunoSEQ multiplex PCR, and TCRdb holds only the in-frame ones, with some missing. V and J calls and clone size are copied from that table; D and trimming were computed from the DNA. The sample has 250,000 to 300,000 clones; roughly 85% are singletons. The rearrangement joins TRBV15 to TRBJ2-5; D possibly corresponds to TRBD2 (7 bases). This receptor was obtained from a young woman with active or convalescent COVID-19. The sequencing input was peripheral blood. The chain's CDR3 is CATSRGTDYRRGGMQETQYF. CDR3 nucleotides: TGTGCCACCAGCAGAGGAACAGATTACAGAAGGGGGGGTATGCAAGAGACCCAGTACTTC.